This T cell receptor beta chain was profiled in a study of cytomegalovirus exposure and HLA in healthy donors. Overall study results and limits: Donors belonging to an Asian-associated ancestry cluster reportedly showed fewer N-insertions in productive TCRs than the approximately 640-donor mean, according to what a later analysis found. In a later analysis, common viral pathogens appeared linked to several of the most significant clusters.

PCR involved 60 Vbeta and 13 Jbeta primers. Profiling relied on immunoSEQ multiplex PCR, and the TCRdb table lists in-frame clones only, not all of them. The table includes fewer than 90,000 clones, approximately 72% detected once. This clone has just one count. Its antigen remains unidentified. The junction departs from the called germline gene at one end, perhaps through a read error. The CDR3 has 16 residues. In germline, CDR1 is SEHNR, CDR2 FQNEAQ (reference sequence). This receptor was taken from a young man in good health and CMV-seropositive. The sequenced sample consisted of PBMCs. The chain links TRBV7-9 to TRBJ2-5; 8 bases agree with TRBD1. The CDR3, as DNA: TGTTCCAGCAGCCCTACCTTAGGACAGGGTTGGGAGACCCAGTACTTC. This translates into CSSSPTLGQGWETQYF.